Listed here are 29 T cell receptor beta chains from one sample, sequenced in a study of vaccination and CD4 T cells after COVID-19. What these receptors recognize is not known. Treatment reported: approximately nine-day PBMC culture with coronavirus spike peptide pools or control peptides (ViraFEST assay). Researchers collected the unexposed donor's CD4+ T cells before the COVID-19 pandemic (2011-2018). Cultured CD4+ T cells had their DNA profiled by the Oncomine TCR Beta short-read assay. A single record per CDR3 protein comes from TCRdb applying MiXCR to the PCR reads. The data show thousands of distinct CDR3 sequences, around two fifths seen once. Sequencing input: CD4+ T cells from blood, cultured in vitro. The origin of the receptors is a human donor in good health.

The chain links TRBV12-3 or TRBV12-4 to TRBJ2-3; D gene ambiguous. This CDR3 is built from 15 residues. Trimming cost V 3 bases and J 1 base, with 11 bases left between them. The CDR3 nucleotides read TGTGCCAGCAGTTTGGGGTGGTCGGGCACAGATACGCAGTATTTT. It encodes CASSLGWSGTDTQYF.

The V call is TRBV12-3 or TRBV12-4, the J call TRBJ1-1; no reliable D call. The V end lost 1 base, the J end lost 0 bases, and 15 bases lay between the germline ends. The CDR3 has 17 amino acids. CDR3 sequence: CASSLVLTTVMNTEAFF. The CDR3 bases are TGTGCCAGCAGTTTAGTCCTGACAACCGTAATGAACACTGAAGCTTTCTTT.

The V gene is TRBV15, the J gene TRBJ2-1, with 10 positions matching TRBD2. Germline values: CDR1 LNHNV, CDR2 YYDKDF (reference sequence). The CDR3 has 14 amino acids. V shed 6 bases, J shed 8 bases, and the junction held 7 bases outside the gene matches. The CDR3 DNA reads TGTGCCACCAGGCGAGCGGGAGGGCCTCATGAGCAGTTCTTC. Residues: CATRRAGGPHEQFF.

This chain links TRBV10-1 with TRBJ2-7; D ambiguous. The CDR3 runs 11 residues. Germline values: CDR1 WNHNN, CDR2 SYGVQD (reference sequence). V dropped 10 bases and J dropped 4 bases, with 11 bases sitting between them. The chain's CDR3 is CATSPGYEQYF. CDR3 bases: TGCGCCACCTCGCCCGGTTACGAGCAGTACTTC.

V is TRBV14 and J is TRBJ2-7; TRBD1 matches 8 bases. V lost 1 base and J lost 4; bases outside the gene matches: 9. From germline, CDR1 is SGHDN and CDR2 FVKESK. CDR3 length equals 16 residues. The CDR3 sequence is CASSQGATGGAYEQYF. In nucleotides, the CDR3 is TGTGCCAGCAGCCAAGGGGCCACAGGGGGAGCTTACGAGCAGTACTTC.

This clonotype turned up a few times. The rearrangement joins TRBV12-3 or TRBV12-4 to TRBJ1-6; maybe TRBD1 (5 bases). Between the trimmed V and J ends, which lost 1 base and 10 bases, there was a span of 8 bases. The CDR3 has 13 amino acids. CDR3 nucleotide sequence: TGTGCCAGCAGTTTAGGTGGGGACTCACCCCTCCACTTT. Translation: CASSLGGDSPLHF.

Sample share makes this clonotype medium-sized. This chain uses TRBV15 with TRBJ2-2; D is unresolved. Trimming cost V 4 bases and J 0 bases, with 12 bases left between them. Germline V lookup: CDR1 LNHNV, CDR2 YYDKDF (reference sequence). CDR3 size: 16 residues. The CDR3 loop is CATSTRTVSNTGELFF. CDR3 nucleotides: TGTGCCACCAGCACGAGGACGGTTTCGAACACCGGGGAGCTGTTTTTT.

The chain uses TRBV20-1 and TRBJ2-1; D unresolved. The CDR3 length is 15 residues. Trimming removed 3 bases at V and 1 base at J, with 13 bases between. Germline V gene data show CDR1 as DFQATT and CDR2 as SNEGSKA (reference sequence). CDR3 sequence: CSASPPQSSYNEQFF. The CDR3 nucleotides are TGCAGTGCTAGCCCCCCCCAAAGTTCCTACAATGAGCAGTTCTTC.

This clonotype was recorded a few times. The chain uses TRBV7-9 and TRBJ1-1; unclear D gene. The CDR3 length is 15 residues. Trimming shortened V by 0 bases and J by 1 base, and 9 bases separated the two germline ends. Germline values: CDR1 SEHNR, CDR2 FQNEAQ (reference sequence). The CDR3: CASSLARTPNTEAFF. In DNA, the CDR3 is TGTGCCAGCAGCTTAGCGAGAACACCGAACACTGAAGCTTTCTTT.

The chain recombines TRBV5-5 with TRBJ2-2; 10 bases fit TRBD2. The CDR3 consists of 16 residues. Germline assignment: CDR1 SGHKS and CDR2 YYEKEE (reference sequence). V lost 4 bases to trimming and J lost 1 base; unmatched junction nucleotides: 4. In DNA form, the CDR3 reads TGTGCCAGCAGCATCGGACTAGCGGTGAACACCGGGGAGCTGTTTTTT. It encodes CASSIGLAVNTGELFF.

V and J are TRBV18 and TRBJ1-2; no firm D call. CDR3 length: 12 residues. Germline V gene lookup returns CDR1 KGHSH and CDR2 LQKENI. Trimming shortened V by 2 bases and J by 4 bases, and 5 bases separated the two germline ends. As DNA, the CDR3 is TGTGCCAGCTCACCATTAACCTATGGCTACACCTTC. Encoded protein: CASSPLTYGYTF.

The chain employs TRBV7-2 and TRBJ1-5, with 8 bases matching TRBD1. The germline gives CDR1 SGHTA, CDR2 FQGNSA. This CDR3 is 14 amino acids long. J gave up 7 bases and V 5 bases, and 7 bases lay outside the gene matches. The CDR3 coding sequence is TGTGCCAGCAGCCTGACAGGGGTGTTGCAGCCCCAGCATTTT. It codes for CASSLTGVLQPQHF.

The chain uses TRBV5-6 and TRBJ1-5, with D possibly being TRBD1 (6 bases). Germline CDR1 reads SGHDT; CDR2 reads YYEEEE. V shed 1 base and J shed 0 bases, with 11 bases lying between them. The CDR3 is 16 residues long. The CDR3 sequence is CASSLRGGISNQPQHF. In DNA form, the CDR3 reads TGTGCCAGCAGCTTGAGGGGGGGGATTAGCAATCAGCCCCAGCATTTT.

The V gene is TRBV6-5, the J gene TRBJ1-3; D is uncertain. Germline CDR1 reads MNHEY; CDR2 reads SVGAGI. This CDR3 comprises 16 residues. Trimming took 2 bases from V and 2 from J, leaving 13 bases between them. The chain's CDR3 is CASSYPAGSAGNTIYF. For the CDR3, the DNA is TGTGCCAGCAGTTACCCAGCGGGAAGCGCTGGAAACACCATATATTTT.

This chain connects TRBV14 to TRBJ1-1; D remains unclear. The CDR3 is made up of 14 amino acids. V lost 1 base to trimming and J lost 4 bases, with 10 bases between them. Germline lookup yields CDR1 SGHDN and CDR2 FVKESK. The CDR3 DNA reads TGTGCCAGCAGCCAAGTATACGGAGGCACTGAAGCTTTCTTT. This gives the protein CASSQVYGGTEAFF.

This clonotype was found a few times. V usage is TRBV20-1 and J usage is TRBJ2-1, with 8 bases fitting TRBD1. V trimming: 5 bases; J trimming: 8 bases; junction bases outside the gene matches: 14. Per the germline V gene, CDR1 is DFQATT and CDR2 is SNEGSKA (reference sequence). The CDR3 loop spans 15 amino acids. The CDR3 reads CSAHLTFGQGHEQFF. The CDR3, as DNA: TGCAGTGCTCATCTCACGTTCGGACAGGGCCATGAGCAGTTCTTC.

A few counts support this clonotype. The chain recombines TRBV7-2 with TRBJ1-2, with 8 bases aligning to TRBD1. Germline CDR1 is SGHTA and CDR2 is FQGNSA. The CDR3 contains 13 residues. The junction had 5 bases not matched to a gene; V was cut back by 5 bases and J by 6 bases. The CDR3 protein is CASSPGGNHGYTF. The CDR3 DNA follows: TGTGCCAGCAGCCCAGGGGGCAATCATGGCTACACCTTC.

In this sample, this clonotype turned up once. J is TRBJ1-5 and V is TRBV4-1; the D gene is possibly TRBD1 (6 bases). Germline V gene sequence: CDR1 MGHRA, CDR2 YSYEKL. V lost 2 bases, J lost 4 bases, and 18 bases lay in between. The CDR3 has 17 residues. The CDR3 DNA follows: TGCGCCAGCAGCCAACCAAAGGGGGGACGGGAGAATCAGCCCCAGCATTTT. Its protein product is CASSQPKGGRENQPQHF.

The chain couples TRBV5-5 to TRBJ1-2; 7 positions match TRBD1. The germline V gene has CDR1 SGHKS and CDR2 YYEKEE (reference sequence). V lost 3 bases to trimming and J lost 0 bases; unmatched junction nucleotides: 8. The CDR3 is made up of 16 amino acids. Written as DNA, the CDR3 is TGTGCCAGCAGCTGGGTAGCGGGACAGACTAACTATGGCTACACCTTC. This gives the protein CASSWVAGQTNYGYTF.

The rearrangement links TRBV27 to TRBJ2-7; D may be TRBD1 (5 bases). Trimming removed 5 bases at V and 1 base at J, with 12 bases between. Germline values: CDR1 MNHEY, CDR2 SMNVEV (reference sequence). The CDR3 totals 14 residues. The CDR3 bases are TGTGCCAGCAGTCTCCAGACAGATTCCTACGAGCAGTACTTC. This gives the protein CASSLQTDSYEQYF.

In its sample, this clonotype was seen a few times. The J gene is TRBJ1-1, the V gene TRBV7-2; 7 bases agree with TRBD1. The germline CDR1 and CDR2 sequences are SGHTA and FQGNSA. V shed 5 bases and J 1 base; nucleotides not matched to a gene: 7. The CDR3 length is 15 residues. The CDR3 bases are TGTGCCAGCAGCGGTCAAGGACAGGAGAACACTGAAGCTTTCTTT. Its protein product is CASSGQGQENTEAFF.

This clonotype was detected a few times. This chain uses TRBV6-2 or TRBV6-3 with TRBJ2-6, with 7 nucleotides matching TRBD2. J lost 0 bases, V lost 6 bases, and 5 bases had no gene match. In germline, CDR1 is MNHEY, CDR2 SVGEGT. The CDR3 contains 16 residues. This CDR3 reads CASREGGSSGANVLTF. The DNA of the CDR3 is TGTGCCAGCAGGGAGGGAGGGAGCTCTGGGGCCAACGTCCTGACTTTC.

The chain uses TRBV20-1 and TRBJ2-4, with 8 positions matching TRBD2. The CDR3 has 14 residues. Germline assignment: CDR1 DFQATT and CDR2 SNEGSKA (reference sequence). V trimming: 1 base; J trimming: 1 base; junction bases outside the gene matches: 0. CDR3 bases: TGCAGTGCTAGAGGCGGGGGGGCCAAAAACATTCAGTACTTC. Translating it yields CSARGGGAKNIQYF.

This clonotype was recorded only once. The rearrangement joins TRBV7-2 to TRBJ2-5; D is unclear. CDR3 length: 13 residues. Germline V gene lookup returns CDR1 SGHTA and CDR2 FQGNSA. Trimming shortened V by 1 base and J by 1 base, and 4 bases separated the two germline ends. CDR3 sequence: CASSLGTQETQYF. Written as DNA, the CDR3 is TGTGCCAGCAGCTTAGGCACCCAAGAGACCCAGTACTTC.

This chain connects TRBV7-6 to TRBJ2-2; 8 bases are a match to TRBD1. The germline V gene has CDR1 SGHVS and CDR2 FNYEAQ. The CDR3 spans 16 residues. V lost 5 bases, J lost 1 base, and 6 bases stayed unmatched. For the CDR3, the DNA is TGTGCCAGCAGCCAGAGGACAGGGTGGAACACCGGGGAGCTGTTTTTT. This translates into CASSQRTGWNTGELFF.

This clonotype turned up a few times. CDR3 loop: CASSPRGGRNQPQHF. DNA for the CDR3: TGTGCCAGTAGTCCCCGGGGGGGGCGCAATCAGCCCCAGCATTTT. The chain recombines TRBV19 with TRBJ1-5; perhaps TRBD1 as D (6 bases). The CDR3 contains 15 residues. V was pared by 5 bases and J by 2 bases, with 13 bases between. CDR1 LNHDA and CDR2 SQIVND come from the germline V gene (reference sequence).

This clonotype was found a few times. The V and J genes are TRBV6-2 or TRBV6-3 and TRBJ2-7; D possibly matches TRBD1 or TRBD2 (5 bases each). CDR3 length: 14 amino acids. Germline values: CDR1 MNHEY, CDR2 SVGEGT. V was pared by 6 bases and J by 0 bases, with 12 bases between. The CDR3 coding sequence is TGTGCCAGCAGCGGCCGGGACGGCTCCTACGAGCAGTACTTC. It codes for CASSGRDGSYEQYF.

This clonotype appeared a few times. This chain links TRBV6-1 with TRBJ2-5; D might be TRBD1 (5 bases). Germline V gene sequence: CDR1 MNHNS, CDR2 SASEGT. V dropped 7 bases and J dropped 0 bases, with 12 bases sitting between them. CDR3 length equals 14 residues. The CDR3 sequence: CASTHQGNQETQYF. CDR3 DNA: TGTGCCAGCACCCATCAGGGAAACCAAGAGACCCAGTACTTC.

The V gene is TRBV6-1, the J gene TRBJ2-7; D may be TRBD2 (5 bases). The V end was cut by 4 bases, the J end by 1 base, with 11 bases between. CDR3 length: 14 residues. CDR1 is MNHNS, CDR2 SASEGT, per germline. The CDR3 bases are TGTGCCAGCAGTGTAGAGGCGGGTTCCTACGAGCAGTACTTC. This codes for CASSVEAGSYEQYF.